Following are 15 T cell receptor beta chains from one sample sequenced in a study of blood T cell repertoires in COVID-19. Only in-frame clones appear in the TCRdb table, and some are missing; sequencing was by immunoSEQ multiplex PCR. The sample includes approximately 170,000 clones, 80% to 90% of them seen just once. Sequenced: peripheral blood. These receptors all stem from a man in his late teens or twenties who had recovered from COVID-19.

The chain combines TRBV2 with TRBJ1-6, with 9 bases that match TRBD1. The CDR3 has 16 residues. Per the germline V gene, CDR1 is SNHLY and CDR2 is FYNNEI. The V segment lost 3 bases and the J segment 7 bases; nucleotides outside the gene matches: 7. CDR3 sequence reads: CASSEVGQGKNSPLHF. DNA of the CDR3: TGTGCCAGCAGTGAGGTGGGACAGGGAAAAAATTCACCCCTCCACTTT. The whole variable domain, filled in from reference TRBV2 and TRBJ1-6, reads EPEVTQTPSHQVTQMGQEVILRCVPISNHLYFYWYRQILGQKVEFLVSFYNNEISEKSEIFDDQFSVERPDGSNFTLKIRSTKLEDSAMYFCASSEVGQGKNSPLHFGNGTRLTVT.

This sequence joins TRBV7-9 and TRBJ2-3; 12 positions agree with TRBD2. Germline values: CDR1 SEHNR, CDR2 FQNEAQ (reference sequence). The CDR3 is 16 amino acids. V dropped 4 bases and J dropped 0; count of bases not matched to a gene: 2. DNA for the CDR3: TGTGCCAGCAGCTACGGACTAGCGGGAAGCACAGATACGCAGTATTTT. Encoded protein: CASSYGLAGSTDTQYF.

The rearrangement links TRBV19 to TRBJ2-2; 11 bases line up with TRBD2. Germline V gives CDR1 LNHDA, CDR2 SQIVND (reference sequence). Trimming took 4 bases from V and 7 from J; bases not matched to a gene: 11. CDR3 length: 17 amino acids. For the CDR3, the DNA is TGTGCCAGTAGTACAATACAACTAGCGGGAGCCGGCGGGGAGCTGTTTTTT. It codes for CASSTIQLAGAGGELFF.

V usage is TRBV7-9 and J usage is TRBJ2-7; 7 bases are a match to TRBD1. With 3 bases clipped from V and 0 bases from J, the junction kept 8 bases outside the gene matches. Per the germline V gene, CDR1 is SEHNR and CDR2 is FQNEAQ (reference sequence). This CDR3 region has 16 residues. CDR3 protein: CASSFKPGQPSYEQYF. Here the CDR3 DNA reads TGTGCCAGCAGCTTTAAACCGGGACAGCCCTCCTACGAGCAGTACTTC.

As to this clone: The same CDR3 is also encoded by other DNA sequences in this sample. The gene calls are TRBV28 and TRBJ1-6; D might be TRBD1 (6 bases). V lost 6 bases and J 0 bases, leaving 12 bases between the germline ends. Germline CDR1 and CDR2: MDHEN and SYDVKM. The CDR3 loop spans 16 amino acids. The CDR3 bases are TGTGCCAGCAGGACGACAGGAAGCTCCTATAATTCACCCCTCCACTTT. Protein: CASRTTGSSYNSPLHF.

V and J are TRBV18 and TRBJ2-7; 9 bases line up with TRBD2. V gave up 5 bases and J gave up 0 bases; unmatched junction bases: 8. The CDR3 runs to 16 residues. The germline gives CDR1 KGHSH, CDR2 LQKENI. The CDR3 coding sequence is TGTGCCAGCTCAAGTCTGGCGGGAGGGCCCTCCTACGAGCAGTACTTC. This translates into CASSSLAGGPSYEQYF.

This clone was counted once. V is TRBV25-1 and J is TRBJ2-7, with a possible D match to TRBD1 (6 bases). The CDR3 spans 17 residues. Trimming left V 2 bases short and J 2 bases short, with 19 bases between. CDR1 MGHDK and CDR2 SYGVNS come from the germline V gene. The CDR3 region is CASSERRTGHPPYEQYF. Here the CDR3 DNA reads TGTGCCAGCAGTGAAAGGAGAACGGGACATCCGCCCTACGAGCAGTACTTC.

The chain has TRBV5-6 and TRBJ2-5, with D perhaps TRBD2 (6 bases). Germline CDR1 SGHDT, CDR2 YYEEEE. This CDR3 spans 16 amino acids. Trimming stripped 3 bases from V and 4 bases from J, with 19 bases between. Here the CDR3 DNA reads TGTGCCAGCAGCTCAACACCATTAGCGGCGAGAGAGACCCAGTACTTC. Translating it yields CASSSTPLAARETQYF.

J is TRBJ2-1 and V is TRBV5-1; 10 nucleotides match TRBD2. The CDR3 runs to 16 residues. The germline V gene has CDR1 SGHRS and CDR2 YFSETQ. With 3 bases clipped from V and 3 bases from J, the junction kept 6 bases outside the gene matches. The CDR3 spells CASSWSPSGGYNEQFF. Written as DNA, the CDR3 is TGCGCCAGCAGCTGGAGTCCTAGCGGGGGCTACAATGAGCAGTTCTTC.

V is TRBV4-1 and J is TRBJ1-2; TRBD1 agrees at 7 bases. The CDR3 covers 14 residues. Trimming at V came to 1 base and at J to 5 bases, leaving 4 bases not matched to a gene. In germline, CDR1 is MGHRA, CDR2 YSYEKL. CDR3 nucleotides: TGCGCCAGCAGCCAAGTTACAGGGGATTATGGCTACACCTTC. Translating it yields CASSQVTGDYGYTF.

This clone was observed once. V gene TRBV28 combines with J gene TRBJ1-1; D perhaps matches TRBD1 (5 bases). V lost 8 bases and J 8 bases, leaving 9 bases between the germline ends. The CDR3 covers 10 residues. CDR1 MDHEN and CDR2 SYDVKM come from the germline V gene. The CDR3 coding sequence is TGTGCCAGCGGCGGGGGGGAAGCTTTCTTT. Protein: CASGGGEAFF.

The DNA of the CDR3 is TGTGCCAGCAGCTCCAGGCCGACGAACACTGAAGCTTTCTTT. It specifies CASSSRPTNTEAFF. This chain connects TRBV27 to TRBJ1-1, with D hard to call. Per the germline V gene, CDR1 is MNHEY and CDR2 is SMNVEV (reference sequence). CDR3 length equals 14 residues. V lost 6 bases and J lost 1, with 12 bases in between.

This chain links TRBV6-1 with TRBJ2-5; D may be TRBD2 (5 bases). The CDR3 loop spans 13 amino acids. Trimming took off 3 bases at V and 7 bases at J, with 12 bases between the two ends. Per germline, CDR1 MNHNS and CDR2 SASEGT. CDR3 sequence: CASSDPNRGTQYF. The CDR3 nucleotides are TGTGCCAGCAGTGATCCTAACCGGGGGACCCAGTACTTC.

V is TRBV28 and J is TRBJ1-3; D gene ambiguous. The CDR3 has 21 residues. The ends were cut back, 1 base at V and 0 bases at J, with 25 bases in the middle. Germline V lookup: CDR1 MDHEN, CDR2 SYDVKM. CDR3 sequence reads: CASSLFGLWAQPEFSGNTIYF. The CDR3 nucleotides read TGTGCCAGCAGTTTATTTGGTTTATGGGCCCAGCCGGAATTCTCTGGAAACACCATATATTTT.

This sequence joins TRBV7-2 and TRBJ1-5; D gene unclear. The V end lost 3 bases, the J end lost 4 bases, and 7 bases lay between the germline ends. Germline CDR1 and CDR2: SGHTA and FQGNSA. CDR3 length: 13 amino acids. The CDR3 sequence: CASSLRRNQPQHF. CDR3 nucleotides: TGTGCCAGCAGCTTGCGGAGGAATCAGCCCCAGCATTTT.